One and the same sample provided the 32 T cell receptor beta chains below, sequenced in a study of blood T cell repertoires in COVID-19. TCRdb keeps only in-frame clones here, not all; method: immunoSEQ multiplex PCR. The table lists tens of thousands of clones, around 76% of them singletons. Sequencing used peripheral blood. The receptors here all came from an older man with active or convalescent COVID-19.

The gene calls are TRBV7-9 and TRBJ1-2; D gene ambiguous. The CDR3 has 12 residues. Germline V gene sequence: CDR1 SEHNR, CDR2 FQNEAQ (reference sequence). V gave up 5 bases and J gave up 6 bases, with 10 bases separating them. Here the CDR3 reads CASSRTENGYTF. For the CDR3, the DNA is TGTGCCAGCAGCCGAACAGAGAATGGCTACACCTTC.

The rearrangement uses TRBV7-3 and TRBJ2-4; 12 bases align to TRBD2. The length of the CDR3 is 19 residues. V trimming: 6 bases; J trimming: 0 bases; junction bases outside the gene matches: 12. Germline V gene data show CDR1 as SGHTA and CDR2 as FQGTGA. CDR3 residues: CASSSQTSGGGVAKNIQYF. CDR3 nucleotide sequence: TGTGCCAGCAGTTCCCAGACTAGCGGGGGTGGGGTAGCCAAAAACATTCAGTACTTC.

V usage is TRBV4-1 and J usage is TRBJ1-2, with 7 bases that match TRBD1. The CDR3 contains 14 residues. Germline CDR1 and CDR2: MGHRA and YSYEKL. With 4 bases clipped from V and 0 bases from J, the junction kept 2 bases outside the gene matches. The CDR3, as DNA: TGCGCCAGCAGCCGGGACAGAACTAACTATGGCTACACCTTC. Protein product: CASSRDRTNYGYTF.

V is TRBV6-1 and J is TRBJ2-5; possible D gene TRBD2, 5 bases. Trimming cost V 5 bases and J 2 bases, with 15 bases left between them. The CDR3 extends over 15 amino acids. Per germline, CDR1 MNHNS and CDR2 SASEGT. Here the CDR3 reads CASSPRQSGQETQYF. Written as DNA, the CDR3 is TGTGCCAGCAGTCCCCGACAATCGGGGCAAGAGACCCAGTACTTC.

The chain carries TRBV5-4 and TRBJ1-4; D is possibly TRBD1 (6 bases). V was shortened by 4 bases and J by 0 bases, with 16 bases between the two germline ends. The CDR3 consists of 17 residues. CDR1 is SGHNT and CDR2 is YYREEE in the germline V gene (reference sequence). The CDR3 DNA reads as TGTGCCAGCAGCCAGGGGCCCCATGCTGCAACTAATGAAAAACTGTTTTTT. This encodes CASSQGPHAATNEKLFF.

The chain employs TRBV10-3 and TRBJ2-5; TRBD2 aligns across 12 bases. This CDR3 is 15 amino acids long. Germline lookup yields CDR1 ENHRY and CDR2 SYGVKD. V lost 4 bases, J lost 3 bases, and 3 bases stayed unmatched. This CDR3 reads CAISVSSGGEETQYF. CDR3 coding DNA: TGTGCCATCAGTGTGTCTAGCGGGGGGGAAGAGACCCAGTACTTC.

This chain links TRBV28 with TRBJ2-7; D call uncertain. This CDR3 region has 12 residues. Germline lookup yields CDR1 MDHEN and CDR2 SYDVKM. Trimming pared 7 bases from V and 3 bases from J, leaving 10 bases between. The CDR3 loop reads CASNTAIYEQYF. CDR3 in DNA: TGTGCCAGCAATACAGCAATCTACGAGCAGTACTTC.

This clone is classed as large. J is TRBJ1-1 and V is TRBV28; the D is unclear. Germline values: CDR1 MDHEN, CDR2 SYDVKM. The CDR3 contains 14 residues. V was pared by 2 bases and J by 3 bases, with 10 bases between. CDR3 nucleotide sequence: TGTGCCAGCAGTTTAGAGGGCCAATACACTGAAGCTTTCTTT. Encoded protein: CASSLEGQYTEAFF. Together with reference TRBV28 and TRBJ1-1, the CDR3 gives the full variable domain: DVKVTQSSRYLVKRTGEKVFLECVQDMDHENMFWYRQDPGLGLRLIYFSYDVKMKEKGDIPEGYSVSREKKERFSLILESASTNQTSMYLCASSLEGQYTEAFFGQGTRLTVV.

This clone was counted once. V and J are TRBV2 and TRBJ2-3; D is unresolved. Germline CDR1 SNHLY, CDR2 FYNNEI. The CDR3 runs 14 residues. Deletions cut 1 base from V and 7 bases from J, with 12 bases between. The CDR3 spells CASSEGTQSYTQYF. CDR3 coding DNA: TGTGCCAGCAGTGAAGGAACACAGTCTTATACGCAGTATTTT. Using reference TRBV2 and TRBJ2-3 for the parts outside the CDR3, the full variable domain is EPEVTQTPSHQVTQMGQEVILRCVPISNHLYFYWYRQILGQKVEFLVSFYNNEISEKSEIFDDQFSVERPDGSNFTLKIRSTKLEDSAMYFCASSEGTQSYTQYFGPGTRLTVL.

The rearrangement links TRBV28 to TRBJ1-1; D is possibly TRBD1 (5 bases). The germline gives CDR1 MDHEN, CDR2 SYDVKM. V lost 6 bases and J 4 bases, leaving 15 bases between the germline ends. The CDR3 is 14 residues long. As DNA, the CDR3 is TGTGCCAGCAGGACTCGGTTCGGGGGCACTGAAGCTTTCTTT. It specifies CASRTRFGGTEAFF.

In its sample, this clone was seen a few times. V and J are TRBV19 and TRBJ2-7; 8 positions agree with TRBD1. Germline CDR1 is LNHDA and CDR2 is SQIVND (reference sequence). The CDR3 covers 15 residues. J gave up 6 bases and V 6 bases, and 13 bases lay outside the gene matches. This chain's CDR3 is CASSPRTGWVAEQYF. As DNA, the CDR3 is TGTGCCAGTAGCCCTAGGACAGGGTGGGTTGCCGAGCAGTACTTC.

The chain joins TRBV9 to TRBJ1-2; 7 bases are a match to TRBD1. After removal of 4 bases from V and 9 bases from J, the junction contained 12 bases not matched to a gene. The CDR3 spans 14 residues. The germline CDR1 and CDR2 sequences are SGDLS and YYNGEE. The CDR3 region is CASSPQSGTESYTF. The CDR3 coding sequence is TGTGCCAGCAGCCCCCAATCCGGGACAGAAAGCTACACCTTC.

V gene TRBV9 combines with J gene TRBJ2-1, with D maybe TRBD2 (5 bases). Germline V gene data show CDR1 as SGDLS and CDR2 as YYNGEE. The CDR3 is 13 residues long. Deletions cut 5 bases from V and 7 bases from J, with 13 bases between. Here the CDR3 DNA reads TGTGCCAGCAGTACGGACTTCGGGAATGAGCAGTTCTTC. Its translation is CASSTDFGNEQFF.

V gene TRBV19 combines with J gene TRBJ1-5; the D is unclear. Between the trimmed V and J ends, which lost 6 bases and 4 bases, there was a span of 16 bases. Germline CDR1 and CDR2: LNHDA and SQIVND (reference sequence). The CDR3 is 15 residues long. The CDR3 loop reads CASSNKGGLNQPQHF. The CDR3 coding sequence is TGTGCCAGTAGCAATAAAGGCGGGTTAAATCAGCCCCAGCATTTT.

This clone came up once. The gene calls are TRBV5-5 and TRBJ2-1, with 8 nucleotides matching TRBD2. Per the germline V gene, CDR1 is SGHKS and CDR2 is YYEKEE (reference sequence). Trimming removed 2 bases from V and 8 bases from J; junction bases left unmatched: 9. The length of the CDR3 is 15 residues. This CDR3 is CASSFLAGRGDEQFF. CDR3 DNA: TGTGCCAGCAGCTTCTTAGCGGGGCGGGGGGATGAGCAGTTCTTC.

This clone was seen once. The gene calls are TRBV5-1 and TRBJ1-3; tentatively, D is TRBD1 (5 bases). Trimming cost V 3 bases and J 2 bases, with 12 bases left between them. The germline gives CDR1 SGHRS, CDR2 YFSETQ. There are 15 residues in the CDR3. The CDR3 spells CASSYQGNTGNTIYF. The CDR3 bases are TGCGCCAGCAGCTACCAGGGTAATACTGGAAACACCATATATTTT.

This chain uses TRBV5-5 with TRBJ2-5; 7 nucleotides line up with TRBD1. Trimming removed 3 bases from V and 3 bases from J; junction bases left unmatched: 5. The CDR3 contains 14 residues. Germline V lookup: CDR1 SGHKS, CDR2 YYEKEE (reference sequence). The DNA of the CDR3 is TGTGCCAGCAGCTCCCGGGACAGTAAAGAGACCCAGTACTTC. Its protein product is CASSSRDSKETQYF.

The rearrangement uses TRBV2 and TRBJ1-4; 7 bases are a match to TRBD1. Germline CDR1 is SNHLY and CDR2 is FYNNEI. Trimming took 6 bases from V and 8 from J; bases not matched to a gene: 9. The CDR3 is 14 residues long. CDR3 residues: CASSASRDSEKLFF. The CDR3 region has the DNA TGTGCCAGCAGCGCGAGCCGGGACAGCGAAAAACTGTTTTTT.

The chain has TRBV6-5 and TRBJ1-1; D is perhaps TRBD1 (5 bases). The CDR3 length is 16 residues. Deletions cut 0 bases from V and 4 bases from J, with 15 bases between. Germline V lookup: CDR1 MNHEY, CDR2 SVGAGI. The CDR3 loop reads CASSYSMGLGGTEAFF. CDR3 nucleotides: TGTGCCAGCAGTTACTCTATGGGGCTGGGTGGCACTGAAGCTTTCTTT.

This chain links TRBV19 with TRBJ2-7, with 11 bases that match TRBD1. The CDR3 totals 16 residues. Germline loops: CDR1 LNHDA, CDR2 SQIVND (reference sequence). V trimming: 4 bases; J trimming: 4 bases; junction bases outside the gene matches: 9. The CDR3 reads CASSRRTGGDSYEQYF. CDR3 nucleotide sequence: TGTGCCAGTAGTAGACGGACAGGGGGCGATTCTTACGAGCAGTACTTC.

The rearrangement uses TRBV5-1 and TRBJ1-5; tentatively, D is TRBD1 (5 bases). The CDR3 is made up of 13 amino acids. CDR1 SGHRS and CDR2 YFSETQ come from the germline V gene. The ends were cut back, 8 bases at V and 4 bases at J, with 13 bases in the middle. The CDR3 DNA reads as TGCGCCAGTTCCGGGGGAATAAATCAGCCCCAGCATTTT. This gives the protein CASSGGINQPQHF.

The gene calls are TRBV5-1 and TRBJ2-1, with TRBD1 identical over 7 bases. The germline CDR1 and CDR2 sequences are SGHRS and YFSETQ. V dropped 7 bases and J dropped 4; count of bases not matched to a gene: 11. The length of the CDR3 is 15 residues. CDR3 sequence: CASCKTGEGYNEQFF. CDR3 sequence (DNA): TGCGCCAGCTGCAAAACAGGGGAAGGGTACAATGAGCAGTTCTTC.

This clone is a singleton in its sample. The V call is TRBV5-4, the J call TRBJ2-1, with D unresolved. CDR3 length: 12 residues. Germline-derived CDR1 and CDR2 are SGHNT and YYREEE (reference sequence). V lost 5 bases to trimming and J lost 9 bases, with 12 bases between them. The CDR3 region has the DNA TGTGCCAGCAGTAATGCGAAGTTTGAGCAGTTCTTC. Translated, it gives CASSNAKFEQFF.

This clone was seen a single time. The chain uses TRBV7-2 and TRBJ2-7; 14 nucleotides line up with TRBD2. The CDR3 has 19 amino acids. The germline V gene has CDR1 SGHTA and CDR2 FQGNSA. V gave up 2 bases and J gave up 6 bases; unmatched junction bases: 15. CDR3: CASSLPLPRLAGGRGEQYF. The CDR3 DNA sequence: TGTGCCAGCAGCTTACCCCTCCCCAGACTAGCGGGGGGGCGGGGCGAGCAGTACTTC.

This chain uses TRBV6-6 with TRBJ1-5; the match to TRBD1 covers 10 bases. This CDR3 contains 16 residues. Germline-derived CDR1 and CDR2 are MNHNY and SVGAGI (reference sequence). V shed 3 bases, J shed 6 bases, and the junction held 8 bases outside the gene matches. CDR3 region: CASSYGQGEYVQPQHF. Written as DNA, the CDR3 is TGTGCCAGCAGTTATGGACAGGGGGAGTACGTTCAGCCCCAGCATTTT.

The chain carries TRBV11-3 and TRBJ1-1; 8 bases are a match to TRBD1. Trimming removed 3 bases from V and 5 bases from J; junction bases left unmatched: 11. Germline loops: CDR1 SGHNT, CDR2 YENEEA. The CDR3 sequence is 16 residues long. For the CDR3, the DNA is TGTGCCAGCAGCTTGTCGGCAGGGGGCGAGGAAACTGAAGCTTTCTTT. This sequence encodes CASSLSAGGEETEAFF. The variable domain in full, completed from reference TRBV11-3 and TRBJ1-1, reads EAGVVQSPRYKIIEKKQPVAFWCNPISGHNTLYWYLQNLGQGPELLIRYENEEAVDDSQLPKDRFSAERLKGVDSTLKIQPAELGDSAVYLCASSLSAGGEETEAFFGQGTRLTVV.

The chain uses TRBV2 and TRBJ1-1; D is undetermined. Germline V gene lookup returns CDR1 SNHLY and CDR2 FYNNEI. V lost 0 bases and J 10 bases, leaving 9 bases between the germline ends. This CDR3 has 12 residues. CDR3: CASSEAPIGAFF. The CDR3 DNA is TGTGCCAGCAGTGAAGCGCCTATCGGAGCTTTCTTT. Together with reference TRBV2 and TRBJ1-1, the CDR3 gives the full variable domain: EPEVTQTPSHQVTQMGQEVILRCVPISNHLYFYWYRQILGQKVEFLVSFYNNEISEKSEIFDDQFSVERPDGSNFTLKIRSTKLEDSAMYFCASSEAPIGAFFGQGTRLTVV.

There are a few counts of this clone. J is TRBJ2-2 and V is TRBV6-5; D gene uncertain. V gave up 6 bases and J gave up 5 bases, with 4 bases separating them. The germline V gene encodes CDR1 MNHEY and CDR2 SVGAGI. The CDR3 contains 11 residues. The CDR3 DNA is TGTGCCAGCAGGAGAACCGGGGAGCTGTTTTTT. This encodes CASRRTGELFF.

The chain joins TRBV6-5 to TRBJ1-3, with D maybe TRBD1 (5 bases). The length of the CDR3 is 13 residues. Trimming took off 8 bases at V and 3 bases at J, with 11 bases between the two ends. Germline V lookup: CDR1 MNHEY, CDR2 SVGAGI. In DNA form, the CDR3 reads TGTGCCAGCCAGAGGACAAGTGGAAACACCATATATTTT. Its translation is CASQRTSGNTIYF.

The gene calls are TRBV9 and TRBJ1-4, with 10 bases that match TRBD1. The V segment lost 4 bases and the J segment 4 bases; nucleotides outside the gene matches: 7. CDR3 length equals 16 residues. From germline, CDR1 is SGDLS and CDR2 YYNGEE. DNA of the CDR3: TGTGCCAGCAGCCTAAGACAGGGGGCGAGTAATGAAAAACTGTTTTTT. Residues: CASSLRQGASNEKLFF.

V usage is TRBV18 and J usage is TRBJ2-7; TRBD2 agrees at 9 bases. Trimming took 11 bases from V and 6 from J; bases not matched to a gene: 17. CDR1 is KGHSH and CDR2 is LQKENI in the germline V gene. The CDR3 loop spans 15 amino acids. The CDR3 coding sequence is TGTGCCCGCGCCCCCCGGGGCGGGGGGGCCGTCGAGCAGTACTTC. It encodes CARAPRGGGAVEQYF.

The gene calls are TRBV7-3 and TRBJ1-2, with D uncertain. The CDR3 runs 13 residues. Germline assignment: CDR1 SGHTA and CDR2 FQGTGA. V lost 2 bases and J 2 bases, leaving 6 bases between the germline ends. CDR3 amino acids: CASSLLLNYGYTF. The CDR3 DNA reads TGTGCCAGCAGCTTACTTCTCAACTATGGCTACACCTTC.